This entry features one T cell receptor (beta chain) sequence. The sample has other DNA sequences that encode this CDR3 too. Germline CDR1 reads WNHNN; CDR2 reads SYGVQD (reference sequence). Trimming left V 6 bases short and J 4 bases short, with 12 bases between. There are 13 residues in the CDR3. This specimen comes from a study of cytomegalovirus exposure and HLA in healthy donors. As for the study in general: A data release that came early held around 85 million unique TCRs from HLA-typed donors.

PCR amplification relied on 60 Vbeta primers (plus 13 Jbeta primers). Libraries were prepared by immunoSEQ multiplex PCR; TCRdb keeps only in-frame clonotypes and omits some of them. The table shows some 150,000 clones, with approximately 88% occurring only once. V usage is TRBV10-1 and J usage is TRBJ1-1; no definite D call. Input material: PBMCs. The TCR sequence derives from a woman aged 18 to 35 in good health and CMV-seronegative. The CDR3 DNA is TGCGCCAGCAGCTTCGATCTAGTCACTGAAGCTTTCTTT. Amino acid sequence: CASSFDLVTEAFF.